This T cell receptor (beta chain) was observed in a study of T-cell memory formation after mild COVID-19 (dated by TCRdb to about 2021). Study-wide context: TCR sequence clusters from the two donors were found to be largely donor specific. In a couple of donors, T-cell clones that expanded and contracted after mild COVID-19 were followed by sequencing TCRalpha and TCRbeta repertoires longitudinally. The cohort comprised two young, previously healthy adult volunteers, one female and one male.

PBMCs were isolated by Ficoll-Paque density gradient centrifugation. On the study overall, not on this receptor specifically: The study included only a couple of mild cases, and larger cohorts that include severe cases with pre-infection samples were judged to be necessary. Clones that contracted from day 15 to 85 showed balanced CD4/CD8 phenotypes, whereas a second wave of clones that expanded from day 15 to 37 leaned towards CD4+. The detection of some responding clones in pre-infection memory suggests that pre-existing cross-reactive memory T cells joined the SARS-CoV-2 response. The second-wave clones that peaked on day 37 were not confirmed to be SARS-CoV-2 specific. Contracting CD4+ clones were found mainly in CM and EM memory subsets, while CD8+ clones were enriched in EMRA.

The data were produced on an Illumina NovaSeq 6000. cDNA libraries for TCRalpha and TCRbeta were prepared by 5'RACE using constant-segment primers, with sample barcodes and unique molecular identifiers added. RNA was extracted from every sample with Trizol reagent. Library amplification was performed in two PCR steps, and a second sample barcode and Illumina TruSeq adapters were introduced in the second step. Libraries were sequenced on an Illumina NovaSeq with 2 x 150 bp paired-end reads. The authors' analysis ran thus. The reads were demultiplexed and collapsed into UMI-guided consensus sequences using migec v1.2.7. Using mixcr v2.1.11, UMI consensuses were aligned to TRA and TRB V and J templates and then assembled into clonotypes. A clonotype was counted as expanded or contracted only if both edgeR and NoisET called the change significant, with noise models trained on biological replicates. For edgeR calls, the thresholds were a false discovery rate-adjusted p below 0.01 and a log2 fold-change of 1. As an exploratory analysis of dynamics, max-normalized trajectories of the 1000 most abundant clonotypes were examined with PCA combined with hierarchical clustering. The CD4 or CD8 phenotype of responding clones was assigned using the separately sequenced CD4+ and CD8+ repertoires. The public reads were run again by TCRdb, first through fastp at Q25 and then through MiXCR, and only productive beta chains were kept. Each entry merges the rows of one CDR3 protein and shows their most common DNA and genes. TCRdb's processing, not the study's, gives the V and J calls here. Within this sample are roughly 450,000 distinct CDR3 sequences, with about 20% of them counted one time only. Roughly an eighth of the sample is in the top ten clones.

Via the germline V gene, CDR1 is SNHLY and CDR2 FYNNEI. Including cysteine and phenylalanine, the CDR3 has 16 amino acids. Only the CDR3 portion is preserved as DNA: 48 bases, with reading frame beginning at the first base. V lost 4 bases and J lost 3 bases; the stretch between them is 19 bases long. About this clonotype: This receptor's antigen is unknown. The sample holds no much larger clone one base away, and base qualities are not on file.

This TCR derives from an adult woman who had mild COVID-19 (a few samples of this study predate the infection). The sample titles of this study are shuffled in the database, so cell type and time point are left out; the donor was told from shared clones. The V gene is TRBV2 and the J gene is TRBJ2-7; the D region possibly corresponds to TRBD1 (6 bases align). Sequencing was done on a sample of PBMCs or a T cell subset sorted from them (not recorded which). For the CDR3, the sequence is CASSVILLQGSYEQYF. The DNA sequence is given as TGTGCCAGCAGTGTAATTCTACTTCAGGGGAGCTACGAGCAGTACTTC.